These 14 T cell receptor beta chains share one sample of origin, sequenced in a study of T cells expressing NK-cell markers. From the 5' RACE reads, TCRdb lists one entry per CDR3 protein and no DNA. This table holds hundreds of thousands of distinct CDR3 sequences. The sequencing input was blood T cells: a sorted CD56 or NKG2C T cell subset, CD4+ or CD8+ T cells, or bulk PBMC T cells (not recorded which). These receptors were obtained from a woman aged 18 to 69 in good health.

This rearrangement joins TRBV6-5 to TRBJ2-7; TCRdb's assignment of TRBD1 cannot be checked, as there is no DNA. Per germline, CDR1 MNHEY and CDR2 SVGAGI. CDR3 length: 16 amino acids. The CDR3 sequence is CASSYSGTGVPYEQYF.

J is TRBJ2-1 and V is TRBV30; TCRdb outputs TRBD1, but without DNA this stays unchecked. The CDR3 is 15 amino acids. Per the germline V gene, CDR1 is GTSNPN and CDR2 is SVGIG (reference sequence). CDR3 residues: CAWSVNGGEYNEQFF.

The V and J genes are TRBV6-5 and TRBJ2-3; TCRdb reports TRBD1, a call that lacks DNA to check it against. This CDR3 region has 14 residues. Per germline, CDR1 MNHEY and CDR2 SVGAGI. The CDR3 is CASSFGAGRDTQYF.

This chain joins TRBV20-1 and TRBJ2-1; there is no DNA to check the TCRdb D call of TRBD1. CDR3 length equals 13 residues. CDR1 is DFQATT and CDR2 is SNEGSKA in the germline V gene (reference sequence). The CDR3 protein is CSAPVDADNEQFF.

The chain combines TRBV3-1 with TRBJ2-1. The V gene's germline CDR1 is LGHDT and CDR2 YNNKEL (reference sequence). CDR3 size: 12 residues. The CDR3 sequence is CASSQLGNEQFF.

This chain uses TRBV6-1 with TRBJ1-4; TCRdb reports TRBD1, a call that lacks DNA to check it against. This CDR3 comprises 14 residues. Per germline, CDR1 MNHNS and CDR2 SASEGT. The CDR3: CASSSGQGNEKLFF.

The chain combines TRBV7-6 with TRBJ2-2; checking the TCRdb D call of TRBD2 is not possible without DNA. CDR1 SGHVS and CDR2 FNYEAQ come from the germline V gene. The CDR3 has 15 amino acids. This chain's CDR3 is CASTTRTSWTGELFF.

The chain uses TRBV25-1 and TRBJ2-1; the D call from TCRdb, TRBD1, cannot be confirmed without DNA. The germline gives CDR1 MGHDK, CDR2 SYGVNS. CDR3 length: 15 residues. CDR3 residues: CASSPWGRTYNEQFF.

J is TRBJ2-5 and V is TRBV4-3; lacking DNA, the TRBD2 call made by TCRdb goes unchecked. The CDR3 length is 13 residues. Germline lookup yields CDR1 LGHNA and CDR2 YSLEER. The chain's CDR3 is CASSQSSEETQYF.

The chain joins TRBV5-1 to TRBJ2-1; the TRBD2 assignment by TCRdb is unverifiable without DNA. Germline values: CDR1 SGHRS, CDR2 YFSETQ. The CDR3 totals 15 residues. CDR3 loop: CASSPGLISGNEQFF.

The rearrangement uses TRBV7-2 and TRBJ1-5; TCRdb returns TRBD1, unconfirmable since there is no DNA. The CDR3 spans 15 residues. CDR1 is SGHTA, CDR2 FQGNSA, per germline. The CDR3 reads CASSLTQGADQPQHF.

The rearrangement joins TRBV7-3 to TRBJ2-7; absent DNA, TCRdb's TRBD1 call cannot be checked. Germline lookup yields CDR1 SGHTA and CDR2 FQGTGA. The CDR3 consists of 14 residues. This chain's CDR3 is CASSATGNYAEQYF.

The CDR3 is CASSGQGGSGNTIYF. This sequence joins TRBV12-3 or TRBV12-4 and TRBJ1-3; checking the TCRdb D call of TRBD1 is not possible without DNA. The CDR3 consists of 15 residues.

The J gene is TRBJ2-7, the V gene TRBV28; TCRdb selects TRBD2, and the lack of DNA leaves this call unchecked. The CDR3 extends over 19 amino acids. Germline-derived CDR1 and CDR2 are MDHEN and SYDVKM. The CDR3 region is CASSSQALGLAGSRYEQYF.